Given below is one TCR beta chain in context. The data derive from a study of blood T cell repertoires in COVID-19. Study-level information: Sites across the United States, Italy and Spain contributed samples from acute and convalescent COVID-19. The analysed material was cDNA or gDNA that came from T cells, B-cell-depleted T cells, or PBMCs.

Method: immunoSEQ multiplex PCR; TCRdb's copy keeps in-frame clones and lacks some. Of under 250,000 clones in the sample, 85% to 90% were seen once. This CDR3 is built from 16 residues. V lost 3 bases to trimming and J lost 8 bases, with 22 bases between them. Germline V gene lookup returns CDR1 SGHDN and CDR2 FVKESK. Those who participated ranged in age from 18 to 89 years and resided in under 25 US areas. Which cohort a participant joined came from the clinical history participants gave. The sequence was collected from a middle-aged man who had recovered from COVID-19. The V gene is TRBV14, the J gene TRBJ1-2, with D tentatively TRBD1 (6 bases). Sequencing was done on a sample of PBMCs or T cells enriched from blood (not recorded which). CDR3 residues: CASSQVWGRGSEGYTF. CDR3 DNA: TGTGCCAGCAGCCAGGTTTGGGGGCGCGGTTCAGAAGGCTACACCTTC.